One and the same sample provided the 14 T cell receptor beta chains below, sequenced in a study of a mutant IDH1 vaccine in newly diagnosed glioma. What these receptors recognize is not known. Assay: immunoSEQ multiplex PCR; the TCRdb copy retains only in-frame clones and omits some. The sample has about 67,000 clones, around 91% seen once. As to time point: week 11, during vaccination. Each vaccine dose was 300 ug of mutant IDH1 20-mer peptide, with topical imiquimod. Sample: PBMCs, taken from a glioma patient whose treatment included an IDH1 peptide vaccine. These receptors originate from a man aged 40-50 years with glioma.

This clone was seen only once. V is TRBV6-5 and J is TRBJ1-3; D remains ambiguous. Per the germline V gene, CDR1 is MNHEY and CDR2 is SVGAGI. This CDR3 is built from 13 residues. V lost 7 bases and J lost 0, with 7 bases in between. CDR3 region: CASTSSSGNTIYF. For the CDR3, the DNA is TGTGCCAGCACGTCCAGCTCTGGAAACACCATATATTTT.

V and J are TRBV5-6 and TRBJ1-6, with D possibly matching TRBD1 (5 bases). CDR1 and CDR2 from the germline V gene are SGHDT and YYEEEE. CDR3 length equals 17 residues. The ends were cut back, 0 bases at V and 6 bases at J, with 16 bases in the middle. The CDR3 region has the DNA TGTGCCAGCAGCTTGGCCGGGGACCCAGAGATTAATTCACCCCTCCACTTT. Protein product: CASSLAGDPEINSPLHF.

V is TRBV5-5 and J is TRBJ1-3, with 8 bases matching TRBD1. V was clipped by 3 bases and J by 0 bases; unmatched bases: 2. This CDR3 contains 15 residues. Germline V lookup: CDR1 SGHKS, CDR2 YYEKEE (reference sequence). The CDR3 reads CASSWTGISGNTIYF. CDR3 coding DNA: TGTGCCAGCAGCTGGACAGGGATCTCTGGAAACACCATATATTTT.

The chain combines TRBV7-3 with TRBJ2-2; D ambiguous. The CDR3 extends over 14 amino acids. Trimming stripped 0 bases from V and 3 bases from J, with 5 bases between. Germline values: CDR1 SGHTA, CDR2 FQGTGA. In nucleotides, the CDR3 is TGTGCCAGCAGCTTAACGTCGGACACCGGGGAGCTGTTTTTT. Translating gives CASSLTSDTGELFF.

CDR3 sequence reads: CASSQTSGGFDEQFF. CDR3 bases: TGTGCCAGCAGCCAAACTAGCGGGGGGTTTGATGAGCAGTTCTTC. The chain carries TRBV7-9 and TRBJ2-1; 12 bases match TRBD2. The junction had 7 bases not matched to a gene; V was cut back by 5 bases and J by 8 bases. From germline, CDR1 is SEHNR and CDR2 FQNEAQ (reference sequence). The CDR3 sequence is 15 residues long.

The chain is built from TRBV19 and TRBJ2-1; 8 bases align to TRBD1. The CDR3 spans 15 residues. Looked up from germline, CDR1 is LNHDA and CDR2 is SQIVND (reference sequence). V lost 4 bases, J lost 5 bases, and 7 bases stayed unmatched. The CDR3 is CASSTTGALHNEQFF. The CDR3 DNA sequence: TGTGCCAGTAGTACGACAGGGGCGCTCCACAATGAGCAGTTCTTC.

The rearrangement links TRBV7-2 to TRBJ1-2; a weak D match, TRBD1 (5 bases). The CDR3 loop spans 17 amino acids. V gave up 2 bases and J gave up 2 bases, with 18 bases separating them. CDR1 is SGHTA and CDR2 is FQGNSA in the germline V gene. The CDR3 protein is CASSLHSSAGLNYGYTF. CDR3 sequence (DNA): TGTGCCAGCAGCTTACATTCTTCTGCAGGGTTAAACTATGGCTACACCTTC. Combining the CDR3 with reference TRBV7-2 and TRBJ1-2 gives the whole variable domain GAGVSQSPSNKVTEKGKDVELRCDPISGHTALYWYRQSLGQGLEFLIYFQGNSAPDKSGLPSDRFSAERTGGSVSTLTIQRTQQEDSAVYLCASSLHSSAGLNYGYTFGSGTRLTVV.

The J gene is TRBJ1-3, the V gene TRBV7-9, with a tentative D call TRBD1 (6 bases). There are 16 residues in the CDR3. Germline V gene lookup returns CDR1 SEHNR and CDR2 FQNEAQ (reference sequence). Trimming shortened V by 3 bases and J by 1 base, and 13 bases separated the two germline ends. The CDR3 protein is CASSLGGGGSGNTIYF. The CDR3 coding sequence is TGTGCCAGCAGCTTGGGCGGAGGGGGGTCTGGAAACACCATATATTTT.

The table lists this clone with a count of one. The J gene is TRBJ1-2, the V gene TRBV27, with TRBD1 matching over 7 bases. With 3 bases clipped from V and 6 bases from J, the junction kept 7 bases outside the gene matches. The CDR3 has 14 amino acids. The V gene's germline CDR1 is MNHEY and CDR2 SMNVEV (reference sequence). Here the CDR3 reads CASSFNRGSDGYTF. DNA of the CDR3: TGTGCCAGCAGTTTCAACAGGGGTTCGGATGGCTACACCTTC.

The chain links TRBV5-1 to TRBJ1-1; D possibly corresponds to TRBD1 (5 bases). Germline CDR1 is SGHRS and CDR2 is YFSETQ. V was cut by 0 bases and J by 1 base, with 7 bases left in between. The CDR3 runs 14 residues. The CDR3 DNA sequence: TGCGCCAGCAGCTTGGCGGGGGGGAACACTGAAGCTTTCTTT. It encodes CASSLAGGNTEAFF.

The chain recombines TRBV19 with TRBJ1-5; 9 nucleotides align to TRBD1. The CDR3 runs 13 residues. The V gene end was trimmed by 10 bases and the J gene end by 1 base; junction bases not matched to a gene: 2. In germline, CDR1 is LNHDA, CDR2 SQIVND (reference sequence). The CDR3 is CATDRGSNQPQHF. CDR3 coding DNA: TGTGCCACCGACAGGGGGAGCAATCAGCCCCAGCATTTT.

This chain connects TRBV5-6 to TRBJ1-6; D not certain. The V and J ends lost 1 base and 4 bases respectively, with 9 bases between them. The V gene's germline CDR1 is SGHDT and CDR2 YYEEEE. The CDR3 sequence is 15 residues long. CDR3 DNA: TGTGCCAGCAGCTTGAGGGATCGTTATAATTCACCCCTCCACTTT. Translated: CASSLRDRYNSPLHF.

This chain connects TRBV4-2 to TRBJ2-6; D ambiguous. The CDR3 is made up of 20 amino acids. Germline loops: CDR1 LGHNA, CDR2 YNFKEQ. V lost 0 bases to trimming and J lost 0 bases, with 18 bases between them. CDR3 DNA sequence: TGTGCCAGCAGCCAAGATTGGTCCCAAAAACCGAGCTCTGGGGCCAACGTCCTGACTTTC. Its translation: CASSQDWSQKPSSGANVLTF.

This clone was counted a few times. The chain couples TRBV23-1 to TRBJ1-5; perhaps TRBD1 as D (5 bases). TRBV23-1 is sorted into the ORF group, with uncertain function. V lost 0 bases to trimming and J lost 9 bases, with 6 bases between them. The CDR3 has 12 amino acids. The CDR3 here is CASSQSDRPQHF. Here the CDR3 DNA reads TGCGCCAGCAGTCAATCTGACAGGCCCCAGCATTTT.